This record looks at one T cell receptor (beta chain) sequence and its context. This entry is derived from a study of blood T cell repertoires in COVID-19. The overall study: The United States, Italy and Spain supplied acute and convalescent COVID-19 samples. The analysed material was cDNA or gDNA that came from T cells, B-cell-depleted T cells, or PBMCs.

The authors' processing: Estimates of nucleated cell counts were drawn from the amplification of reference gene primers. Only in-frame clones appear in the TCRdb table, and some are missing; sequencing was by immunoSEQ multiplex PCR. The V and J calls and clone size are taken from that table; D and trimming were inferred from the DNA. The sample carries 110,000 to 150,000 clones, about 89% recorded once. V was clipped by 5 bases and J by 1 base, with 12 bases between them. CDR3 length: 15 residues. Germline V gene lookup returns CDR1 MDHEN and CDR2 SYDVKM. V gene TRBV28 combines with J gene TRBJ1-5; no clear D gene. This TCR was sampled from a man in his sixties with active or convalescent COVID-19. Sequencing was carried out using peripheral blood. The CDR3 sequence: CASSRVRGSNQPQHF. CDR3 bases: TGTGCCAGCAGTCGGGTGAGAGGCAGCAATCAGCCCCAGCATTTT.